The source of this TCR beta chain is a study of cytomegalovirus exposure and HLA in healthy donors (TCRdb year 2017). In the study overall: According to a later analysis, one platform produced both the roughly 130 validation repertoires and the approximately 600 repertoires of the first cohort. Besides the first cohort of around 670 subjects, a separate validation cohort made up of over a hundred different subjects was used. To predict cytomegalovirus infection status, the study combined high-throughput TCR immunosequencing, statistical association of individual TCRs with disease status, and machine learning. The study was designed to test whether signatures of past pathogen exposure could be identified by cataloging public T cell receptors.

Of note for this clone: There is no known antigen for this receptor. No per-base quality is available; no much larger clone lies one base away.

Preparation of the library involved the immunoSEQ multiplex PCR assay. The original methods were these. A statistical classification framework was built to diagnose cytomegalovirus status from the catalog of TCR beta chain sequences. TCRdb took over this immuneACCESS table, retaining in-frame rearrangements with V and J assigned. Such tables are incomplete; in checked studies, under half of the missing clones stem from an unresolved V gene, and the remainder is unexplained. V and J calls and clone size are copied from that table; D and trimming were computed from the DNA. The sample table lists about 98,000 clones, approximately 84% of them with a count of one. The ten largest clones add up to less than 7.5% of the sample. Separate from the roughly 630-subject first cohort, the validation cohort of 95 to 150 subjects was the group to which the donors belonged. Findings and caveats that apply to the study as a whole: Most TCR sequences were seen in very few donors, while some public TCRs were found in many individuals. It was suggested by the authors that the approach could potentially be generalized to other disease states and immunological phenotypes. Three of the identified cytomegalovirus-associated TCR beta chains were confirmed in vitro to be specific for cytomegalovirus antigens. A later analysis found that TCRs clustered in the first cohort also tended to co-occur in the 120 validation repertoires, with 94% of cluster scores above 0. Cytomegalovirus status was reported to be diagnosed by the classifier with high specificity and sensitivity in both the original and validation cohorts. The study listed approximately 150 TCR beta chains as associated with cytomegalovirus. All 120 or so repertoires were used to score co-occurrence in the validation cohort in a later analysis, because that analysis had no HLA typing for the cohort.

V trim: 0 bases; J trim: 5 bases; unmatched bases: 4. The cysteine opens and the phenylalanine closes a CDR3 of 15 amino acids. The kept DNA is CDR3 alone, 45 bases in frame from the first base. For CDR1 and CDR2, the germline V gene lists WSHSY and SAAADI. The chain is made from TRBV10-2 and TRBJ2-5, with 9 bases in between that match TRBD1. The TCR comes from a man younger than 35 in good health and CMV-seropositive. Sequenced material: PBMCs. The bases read TGCGCCAGCAGTGAGTCGGGGGGACAGGGTGAGACCCAGTACTTC. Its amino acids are CASSESGGQGETQYF.